This T cell receptor (beta chain) derives from a study of T cells in Graves' hyperthyroidism and ophthalmopathy. Researchers took RNA transcripts and amplified the TCR beta CDR3 regions from them. The HTBI primer set drove a first-round RT-PCR of the TCR CDR3. TCRdb reprocessed the multiplex PCR reads with MiXCR, giving one entry per CDR3 protein. The sample shows fewer than 350,000 distinct CDR3 sequences, roughly 19% of them seen only once. About this clonotype: Its antigen remains unknown.

Whole-study findings and limits: Stable hyperthyroidism was separated from ophthalmopathy by a model based on 13 V-J features. Most thyroid clonotypes expanded above 0.001 appeared in blood too.

The V and J ends lost 8 bases and 8 bases respectively, with 15 bases between them. Germline V gene lookup returns CDR1 SNHLY and CDR2 FYNNEI. The CDR3 is made up of 12 amino acids. The TCR comes from a man aged 50 or older with Graves' ophthalmopathy. The rearrangement uses TRBV2 and TRBJ1-2, with D tentatively TRBD1 (5 bases). The sample comprised blood. The CDR3 DNA follows: TGTGCCAGCGCGGAAGGAGGGGAAGGCTACACCTTC. It translates to CASAEGGEGYTF.